The rows below give T cell receptor beta chains drawn from one sample of a study of neoadjuvant anti-PD-1 for oral cavity cancer. Measured with immunoSEQ multiplex PCR; TCRdb has only the in-frame clones, and not every one. The repertoire has around 14,000 clones, about 81% of them found once; the top ten carry under 2.5%. Sequencing used PBMCs, obtained after nivolumab (anti-PD-1) treatment. Receptors were obtained from a person aged 40 to 85 with oral cavity squamous cell carcinoma. Both conserved end residues are part of each CDR3. D genes are given only for firm matches. Clone size, where shown, is once, few, many, or a class for clones that have expanded.

d_call	v_call	clone_size	j_call	cdr3_aa	cdr3_nt
-	TRBV7-6	once	TRBJ1-2	CASSHTRGYGYTF	TGTGCCAGCAGCCATACCCGGGGGTATGGCTACACCTTC
TRBD1	TRBV7-3	-	TRBJ2-7	CASSLSAGGDEQYF	TGTGCCAGCAGCTTAAGCGCAGGGGGCGACGAGCAGTACTTC
TRBD2	TRBV30	-	TRBJ2-3	CAWSSLAGAVDTQYF	TGTGCCTGGAGTTCCCTAGCGGGAGCTGTAGATACGCAGTATTTT
-	TRBV9	-	TRBJ2-6	CASSARIAGANVLTF	TGTGCCAGCAGCGCTCGGATTGCTGGGGCCAACGTCCTGACTTTC
TRBD2	TRBV7-2	once	TRBJ2-3	CASSSLAGGSTDTQYF	TGTGCCAGCAGCTCACTAGCGGGGGGTAGCACAGATACGCAGTATTTT
-	TRBV30	-	TRBJ2-3	CAWSVQTGDTQYF	TGTGCCTGGAGTGTACAAACGGGCGATACGCAGTATTTT
TRBD2	TRBV5-4	-	TRBJ2-3	CASSFMTAGGNADTQYF	TGTGCCAGCAGCTTCATGACCGCGGGGGGTAATGCAGATACGCAGTATTTT
TRBD1	TRBV19	-	TRBJ1-5	CASSGTGGNQPQHF	TGTGCCAGTAGCGGGACAGGGGGTAATCAGCCCCAGCATTTT
TRBD2	TRBV5-4	-	TRBJ2-2	CASSSGLAGPTGELFF	TGTGCCAGCAGCTCGGGACTAGCGGGACCCACCGGGGAGCTGTTTTTT
TRBD1	TRBV6-1	-	TRBJ2-3	CASSATGADTQYF	TGTGCCAGCAGTGCAACAGGGGCAGATACGCAGTATTTT
-	TRBV4-1	-	TRBJ2-2	CASSPFQGNTGELFF	TGCGCCAGCAGCCCTTTCCAGGGGAACACCGGGGAGCTGTTTTTT
-	TRBV6-5	-	TRBJ2-3	CASSYGQGTDTQYF	TGTGCCAGCAGTTACGGGCAGGGGACAGATACGCAGTATTTT
-	TRBV6-4	-	TRBJ1-2	CATRTAGYGYTF	TGTGCCACCAGGACAGCGGGCTATGGCTACACCTTC
-	TRBV9	-	TRBJ2-3	CASSLTEQNTQYF	TGTGCCAGCAGCCTCACGGAGCAGAATACGCAGTATTTT
-	TRBV11-2	-	TRBJ1-1	CASSTALNTEAFF	TGTGCCAGCAGCACCGCGTTGAACACTGAAGCTTTCTTT
-	TRBV6-1	-	TRBJ1-5	CASLGGDYSNQPQHF	TGTGCCAGCTTGGGGGGGGACTATAGCAATCAGCCCCAGCATTTT
TRBD1	TRBV5-5	-	TRBJ2-7	CASSSGGSIYEQYF	TGTGCCAGCAGCTCAGGGGGCAGCATCTACGAGCAGTACTTC
-	TRBV2	-	TRBJ1-5	CASSDRLGRQPQHF	TGTGCCAGCAGTGATCGGCTCGGACGGCAGCCCCAGCATTTT
-	TRBV29-1	-	TRBJ2-7	CSVAGESTTYEQYF	TGCAGCGTGGCGGGTGAGAGTACTACCTACGAGCAGTACTTC
-	TRBV5-1	-	TRBJ2-7	CASSPMPPSYEQYF	TGCGCCAGCAGCCCGATGCCACCATCGTACGAGCAGTACTTC
-	TRBV18	few	TRBJ1-3	CASLRSRGEDTIYF	TGTGCCAGCTTAAGGAGCAGGGGCGAGGACACCATATATTTT
-	TRBV2	-	TRBJ2-7	CASRSDGTYEQYF	TGTGCCAGCAGATCCGACGGAACCTACGAGCAGTACTTC
-	TRBV6-1	-	TRBJ2-3	CASMYEGGDTQYF	TGTGCCAGCATGTATGAGGGCGGAGATACGCAGTATTTT
-	TRBV2	-	TRBJ2-6	CASRGYSGANVLTF	TGTGCCAGCAGGGGTTACTCTGGGGCCAACGTCCTGACTTTC
-	TRBV5-1	-	TRBJ2-1	CASSLVQGNYEQFF	TGCGCCAGCAGCTTGGTCCAGGGTAACTATGAGCAGTTCTTC
-	TRBV2	-	TRBJ1-2	CASSDHYGYTF	TGTGCCAGCAGTGACCACTATGGCTACACCTTC
-	TRBV20-1	-	TRBJ2-1	CSAPRVNEQFF	TGCAGTGCGCCCAGGGTGAATGAGCAGTTCTTC
-	TRBV6-4	-	TRBJ1-4	CASSPSLGEKLFF	TGTGCCAGCAGTCCATCCCTCGGGGAAAAACTGTTTTTT
-	TRBV19	-	TRBJ1-2	CASSLPGVKDGYTF	TGTGCCAGTTCGTTGCCCGGGGTGAAGGATGGCTACACCTTC
TRBD1	TRBV7-8	-	TRBJ1-1	CASSPDPGTGLVENTEAFF	TGTGCCAGCAGCCCTGACCCCGGGACAGGGTTAGTCGAGAACACTGAAGCTTTCTTT
-	TRBV9	-	TRBJ1-4	CASSVDGARKLFF	TGTGCCAGCAGCGTAGACGGGGCTCGGAAACTGTTTTTT
-	TRBV7-3	-	TRBJ1-1	CASSLGLSGTEAFF	TGTGCCAGCAGCCTGGGCCTCAGCGGGACTGAAGCTTTCTTT
-	TRBV10-3	-	TRBJ2-5	CAISDSKQGETQYF	TGTGCCATCAGTGACTCGAAACAGGGAGAGACCCAGTACTTC
TRBD2	TRBV9	-	TRBJ2-5	CASSLPRLAGREETQYF	TGTGCCAGCAGCTTACCGAGGCTAGCGGGGCGAGAAGAGACCCAGTACTTC
-	TRBV25-1	-	TRBJ1-2	CASSEGGGNYGYTF	TGTGCCAGCAGTGAAGGGGGCGGCAACTATGGCTACACCTTC